The source of this T cell receptor (beta chain) is a study of blood T cells in healthy people across ages. The germline V gene has CDR1 LGHDT and CDR2 YNNKEL (reference sequence). Trimming shortened V by 8 bases and J by 6 bases, and 20 bases separated the two germline ends. This CDR3 has 14 amino acids. As for this clonotype: The antigen remains unidentified.

General study points: Older individuals had lower TCR beta diversity per million T cells (the decline was roughly linear).

For the second PCR, which ran for roughly 7 to 11 cycles, a sample-barcoded 5' primer and a J-beta primer mix were used. TCRdb used MiXCR to reprocess the 5' RACE reads, holding one entry per CDR3 protein. Among about 840,000 distinct CDR3 sequences listed, under 35% were seen once. This sample also appeared in a second study, on T cells of mothers and their children. From that report: The authors used all extracted RNA for cDNA synthesis, at about 1.6 ug per 15 ul.

The chain recombines TRBV3-1 with TRBJ2-7, with D tentatively TRBD1 (7 bases). Sequences were obtained from blood. This TCR derives from a woman in her 40s in good health. CDR3 region: CASRGADRSREQYF. CDR3 nucleotides: TGTGCCAGCCGCGGGGCGGACAGGTCGCGCGAGCAGTACTTC.